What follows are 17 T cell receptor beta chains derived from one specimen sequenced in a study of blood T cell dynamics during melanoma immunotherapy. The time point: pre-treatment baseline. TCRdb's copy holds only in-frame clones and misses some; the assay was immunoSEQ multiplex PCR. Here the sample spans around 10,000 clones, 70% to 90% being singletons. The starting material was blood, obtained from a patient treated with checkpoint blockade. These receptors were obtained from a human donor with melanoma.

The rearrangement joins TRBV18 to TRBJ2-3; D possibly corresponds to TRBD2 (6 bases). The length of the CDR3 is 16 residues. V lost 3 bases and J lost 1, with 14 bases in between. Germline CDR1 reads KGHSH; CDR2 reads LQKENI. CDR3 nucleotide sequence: TGTGCCAGCTCACCCCAAGGCGGGGTTCGCACAGATACGCAGTATTTT. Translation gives CASSPQGGVRTDTQYF.

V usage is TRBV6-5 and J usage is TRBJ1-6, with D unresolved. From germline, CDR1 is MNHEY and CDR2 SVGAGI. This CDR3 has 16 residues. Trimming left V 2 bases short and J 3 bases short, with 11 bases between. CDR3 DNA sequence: TGTGCCAGCAGTTACACCCCGCCTCACTATAATTCACCCCTCCACTTT. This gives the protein CASSYTPPHYNSPLHF.

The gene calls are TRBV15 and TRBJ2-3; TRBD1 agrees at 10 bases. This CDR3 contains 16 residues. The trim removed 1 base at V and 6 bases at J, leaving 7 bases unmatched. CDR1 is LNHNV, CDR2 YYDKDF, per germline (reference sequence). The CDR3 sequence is CATSRGTGGRVDTQYF. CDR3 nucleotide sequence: TGTGCCACCAGCAGAGGGACAGGGGGTAGAGTGGATACGCAGTATTTT.

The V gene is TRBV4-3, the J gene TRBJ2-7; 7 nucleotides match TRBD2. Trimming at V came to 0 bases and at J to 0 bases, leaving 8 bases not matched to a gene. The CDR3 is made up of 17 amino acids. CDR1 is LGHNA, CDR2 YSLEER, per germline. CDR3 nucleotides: TGCGCCAGCAGCCAAGATCGGCAGCGGGGATTCTCCTACGAGCAGTACTTC. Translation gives CASSQDRQRGFSYEQYF.

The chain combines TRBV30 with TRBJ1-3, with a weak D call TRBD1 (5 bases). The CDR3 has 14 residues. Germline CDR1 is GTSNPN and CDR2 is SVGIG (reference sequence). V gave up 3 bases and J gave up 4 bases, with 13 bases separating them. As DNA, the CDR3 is TGTGCCTGGAGAGCCGGGGGGTCCGGAAACACCATATATTTT. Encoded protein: CAWRAGGSGNTIYF.

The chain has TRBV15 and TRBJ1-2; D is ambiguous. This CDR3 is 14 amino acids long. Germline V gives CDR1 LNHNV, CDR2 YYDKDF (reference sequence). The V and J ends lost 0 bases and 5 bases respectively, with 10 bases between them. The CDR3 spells CATSRDTPGYGYTF. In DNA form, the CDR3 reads TGTGCCACCAGCAGAGATACTCCCGGGTATGGCTACACCTTC.

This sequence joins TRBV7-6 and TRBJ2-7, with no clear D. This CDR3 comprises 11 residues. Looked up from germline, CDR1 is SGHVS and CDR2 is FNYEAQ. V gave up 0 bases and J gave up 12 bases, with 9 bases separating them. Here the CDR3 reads CASSLAGPPYV. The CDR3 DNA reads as TGTGCCAGCAGCTTAGCAGGGCCCCCGTACGTC.

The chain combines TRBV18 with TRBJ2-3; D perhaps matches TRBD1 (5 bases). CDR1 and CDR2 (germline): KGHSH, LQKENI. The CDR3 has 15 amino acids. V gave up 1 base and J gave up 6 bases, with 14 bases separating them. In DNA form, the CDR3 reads TGTGCCAGCTCACCACAAGCAGGGATCATCGATACGCAGTATTTT. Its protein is CASSPQAGIIDTQYF.

As DNA, the CDR3 is TGTGCCAGCAGCGTTGACAGGAGTACTAGCACAGATACGCAGTATTTT. This encodes CASSVDRSTSTDTQYF. The chain recombines TRBV7-6 with TRBJ2-3, with a tentative D call TRBD1 (6 bases). CDR1 is SGHVS, CDR2 FNYEAQ, per germline. The CDR3 sequence is 16 residues long. Deletions cut 5 bases from V and 0 bases from J, with 15 bases between.

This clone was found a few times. CDR3 protein: CAIARTEDQPQHF. CDR3 DNA: TGTGCCATCGCCCGGACCGAGGATCAGCCCCAGCATTTT. The V gene is TRBV10-3, the J gene TRBJ1-5; no reliable D call. Trimming cost V 8 bases and J 5 bases, with 13 bases left between them. Germline V gene data show CDR1 as ENHRY and CDR2 as SYGVKD. CDR3 length: 13 amino acids.

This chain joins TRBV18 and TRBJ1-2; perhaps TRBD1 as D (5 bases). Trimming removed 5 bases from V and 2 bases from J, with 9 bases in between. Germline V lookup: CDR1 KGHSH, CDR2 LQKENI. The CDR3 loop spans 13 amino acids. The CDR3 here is CASSSDSNYGYTF. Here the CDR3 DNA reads TGTGCCAGCTCATCCGACAGCAACTATGGCTACACCTTC.

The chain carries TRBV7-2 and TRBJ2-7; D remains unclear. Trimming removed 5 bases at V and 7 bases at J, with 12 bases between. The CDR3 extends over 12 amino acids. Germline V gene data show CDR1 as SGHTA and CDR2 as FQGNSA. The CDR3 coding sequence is TGTGCCAGCAGCCCCACCGAGTGGGAGCAGTACTTC. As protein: CASSPTEWEQYF.

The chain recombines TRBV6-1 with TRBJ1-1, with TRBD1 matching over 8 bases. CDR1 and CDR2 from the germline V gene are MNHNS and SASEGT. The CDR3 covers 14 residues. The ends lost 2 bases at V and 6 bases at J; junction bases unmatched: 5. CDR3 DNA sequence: TGTGCCAGCAGTGAACGCAGGGGGCGGGCTGAAGCTTTCTTT. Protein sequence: CASSERRGRAEAFF.

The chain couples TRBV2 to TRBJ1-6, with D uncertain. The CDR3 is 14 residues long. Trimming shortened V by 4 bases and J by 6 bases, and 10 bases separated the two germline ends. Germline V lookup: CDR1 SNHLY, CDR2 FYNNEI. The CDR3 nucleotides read TGTGCCAGCAGTGGACCGATAGTTAATTCACCCCTCCACTTT. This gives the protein CASSGPIVNSPLHF.

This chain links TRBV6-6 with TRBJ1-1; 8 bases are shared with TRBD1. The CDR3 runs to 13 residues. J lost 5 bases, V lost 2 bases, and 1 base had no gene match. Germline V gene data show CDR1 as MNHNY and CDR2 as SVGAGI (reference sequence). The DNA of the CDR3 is TGTGCCAGCAGTTACGACAGGGGAACTGAAGCTTTCTTT. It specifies CASSYDRGTEAFF.

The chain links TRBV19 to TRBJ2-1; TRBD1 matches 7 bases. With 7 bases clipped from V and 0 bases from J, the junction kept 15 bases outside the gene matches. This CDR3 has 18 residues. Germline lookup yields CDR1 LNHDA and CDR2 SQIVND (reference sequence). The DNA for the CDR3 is TGTGCCAGTACTTCCGGGACAGTTAGTTTCAGCTCCTACAATGAGCAGTTCTTC. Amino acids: CASTSGTVSFSSYNEQFF.

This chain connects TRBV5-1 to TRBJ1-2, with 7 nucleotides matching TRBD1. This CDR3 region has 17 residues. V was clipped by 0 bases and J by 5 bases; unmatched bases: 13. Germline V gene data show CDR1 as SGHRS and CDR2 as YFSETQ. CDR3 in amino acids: CASSLGDSASLGYGYTF. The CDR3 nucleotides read TGCGCCAGCAGCTTGGGGGACAGCGCGTCCCTGGGGTATGGCTACACCTTC. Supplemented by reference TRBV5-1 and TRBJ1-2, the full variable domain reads KAGVTQTPRYLIKTRGQQVTLSCSPISGHRSVSWYQQTPGQGLQFLFEYFSETQRNKGNFPGRFSGRQFSNSRSEMNVSTLELGDSALYLCASSLGDSASLGYGYTFGSGTRLTVV.